The 2 T cell receptor beta chains presented below share a single source sample, sequenced in a study of T cell responses to AZD1222 COVID-19 vaccine. Generated by immunoSEQ multiplex PCR, the TCRdb table keeps only in-frame clones and is missing some. Among tens of thousands of clones, 70% to 90% were seen once, and the ten largest hold less than 20%. The source was peripheral blood, collected on day 0 of AZD1222 vaccination. All receptors derive from an adult in good health.

The rearrangement links TRBV20-1 to TRBJ1-1; unclear D gene. Per the germline V gene, CDR1 is DFQATT and CDR2 is SNEGSKA (reference sequence). The CDR3 sequence is 11 residues long. Trimming left V 0 bases short and J 3 bases short, with 2 bases between. This chain's CDR3 is CSAREDTEAFF. The CDR3 nucleotides read TGCAGTGCTAGAGAAGACACTGAAGCTTTCTTT.

This chain links TRBV18 with TRBJ1-3; 7 positions match TRBD1. V was pared by 3 bases and J by 4 bases, with 6 bases of the junction left unmatched. Germline CDR1 and CDR2: KGHSH and LQKENI. The CDR3 has 15 residues. The CDR3 region is CASSPRGPGGNTIYF. CDR3 sequence (DNA): TGTGCCAGCTCACCTAGGGGGCCAGGCGGAAACACCATATATTTT.